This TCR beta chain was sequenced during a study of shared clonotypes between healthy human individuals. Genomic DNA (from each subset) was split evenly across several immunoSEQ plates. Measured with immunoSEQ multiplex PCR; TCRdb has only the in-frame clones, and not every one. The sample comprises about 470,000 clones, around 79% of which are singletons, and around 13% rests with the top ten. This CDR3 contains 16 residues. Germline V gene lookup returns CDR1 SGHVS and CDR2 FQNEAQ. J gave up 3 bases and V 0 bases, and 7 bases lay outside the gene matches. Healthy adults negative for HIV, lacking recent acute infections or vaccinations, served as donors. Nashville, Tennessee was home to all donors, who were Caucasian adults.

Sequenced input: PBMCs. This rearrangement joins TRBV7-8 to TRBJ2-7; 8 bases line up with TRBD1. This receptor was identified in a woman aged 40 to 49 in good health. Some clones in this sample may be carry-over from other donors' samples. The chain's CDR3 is CASSLAAAGGFYEQYF. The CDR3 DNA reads TGTGCCAGCAGCTTAGCTGCTGCAGGGGGCTTCTACGAGCAGTACTTC.